The 15 T cell receptor beta chains in this list originate from one sample, sequenced in a study of T cells in Graves' hyperthyroidism and ophthalmopathy. The TCR beta CDR3 regions underwent amplification using RNA transcripts as the source. First-round RT-PCR targeting the TCR CDR3 was performed with the HTBI primer set. TCRdb ran MiXCR on the multiplex PCR reads and lists one entry per CDR3 protein. The sample carries hundreds of thousands of distinct CDR3 sequences, less than 20% recorded once. The sequenced material came from blood. The source of these receptors is a man aged 35 to 55 with Graves' ophthalmopathy.

V and J are TRBV18 and TRBJ1-2; 9 bases are shared with TRBD1. Germline lookup yields CDR1 KGHSH and CDR2 LQKENI. The V gene end was trimmed by 3 bases and the J gene end by 1 base; junction bases not matched to a gene: 6. The CDR3 has 16 residues. The CDR3 loop is CASSPRLTGGNYGYTF. The CDR3 bases are TGTGCCAGCTCACCCCGATTGACAGGGGGTAACTATGGCTACACCTTC.

V and J are TRBV6-5 and TRBJ2-5, with 9 bases identical to TRBD2. CDR3 size: 16 residues. Germline assignment: CDR1 MNHEY and CDR2 SVGAGI. J lost 3 bases, V lost 6 bases, and 11 bases had no gene match. In nucleotides, the CDR3 is TGTGCCAGCAGAGACTCACCTTTAGCGGGGGAAGAGACCCAGTACTTC. Translation gives CASRDSPLAGEETQYF.

The gene calls are TRBV7-2 and TRBJ2-7; 8 bases align to TRBD1. V trimming: 4 bases; J trimming: 5 bases; junction bases outside the gene matches: 13. Germline assignment: CDR1 SGHTA and CDR2 FQGNSA. The CDR3 has 16 residues. The CDR3 bases are TGTGCCAGCAGCTCCTCCGACAGGGGCTCATGGAACGAGCAGTACTTC. Encoded protein: CASSSSDRGSWNEQYF.

V gene TRBV7-9 combines with J gene TRBJ2-7, with TRBD1 matching 10 bases. This CDR3 is built from 15 residues. Germline assignment: CDR1 SEHNR and CDR2 FQNEAQ (reference sequence). J gave up 3 bases and V 5 bases, and 7 bases lay outside the gene matches. CDR3 nucleotide sequence: TGTGCCAGCAGCCTCGACAGGACAGGGGGCTACGAGCAGTACTTC. Translated: CASSLDRTGGYEQYF.

This rearrangement joins TRBV6-1 to TRBJ2-7; 7 nucleotides line up with TRBD1. The CDR3 sequence is 14 residues long. Trimming took 6 bases from V and 5 from J; bases not matched to a gene: 10. From germline, CDR1 is MNHNS and CDR2 SASEGT. The CDR3: CASRTSDRSHEQYF. As DNA, the CDR3 is TGTGCCAGCAGAACCTCGGACAGGTCCCACGAGCAGTACTTC.

This clonotype showed up just a few times. The chain joins TRBV20-1 to TRBJ2-1; maybe TRBD2 (6 bases). V was pared by 6 bases and J by 9 bases, with 12 bases between. The CDR3 runs to 11 residues. Germline values: CDR1 DFQATT, CDR2 SNEGSKA (reference sequence). Here the CDR3 DNA reads TGCAGTGCCCCTCGGGAGACTGAGCAGTTCTTC. The encoded protein is CSAPRETEQFF.

The table lists this clonotype with a few counts. This sequence joins TRBV20-1 and TRBJ2-3; TRBD2 matches 7 bases. CDR3 length: 14 residues. Trimming removed 7 bases from V and 1 base from J; junction bases left unmatched: 8. From germline, CDR1 is DFQATT and CDR2 SNEGSKA (reference sequence). CDR3 region: CSGGGRVGTDTQYF. DNA of the CDR3: TGCAGTGGCGGGGGTCGGGTAGGCACAGATACGCAGTATTTT.

J is TRBJ2-1 and V is TRBV10-3; D is undetermined. Per the germline V gene, CDR1 is ENHRY and CDR2 is SYGVKD. The V and J ends lost 8 bases and 5 bases respectively, with 10 bases between them. The CDR3 contains 12 residues. The chain's CDR3 is CAIGIGNNEQFF. The CDR3 DNA is TGTGCCATCGGGATCGGAAACAATGAGCAGTTCTTC.

This clonotype was counted a few times. The junction differs from germline at one of its ends, possibly a read error. This chain joins TRBV7-9 and TRBJ1-1; D is unclear. In germline, CDR1 is SEHNR, CDR2 FQNEAQ (reference sequence). The CDR3 runs to 12 residues. The CDR3 DNA is TGTGCCAGCAGCTCCCAGAACCCTGAAGCTTTCTTT. Protein product: CASSSQNPEAFF.

This clonotype was recorded many times. V gene TRBV3-1 combines with J gene TRBJ2-1; TRBD2 aligns across 10 bases. Germline CDR1 LGHDT, CDR2 YNNKEL (reference sequence). CDR3 length: 17 residues. Trimming at V came to 0 bases and at J to 3 bases, leaving 5 bases not matched to a gene. The CDR3 nucleotides read TGTGCCAGCAGCCAAGAGGTACTAGCGGGGAGCTACAATGAGCAGTTCTTC. This translates into CASSQEVLAGSYNEQFF.

J is TRBJ2-7 and V is TRBV9; the D is unclear. Germline assignment: CDR1 SGDLS and CDR2 YYNGEE. The CDR3 runs 13 residues. V lost 0 bases to trimming and J lost 6 bases, with 10 bases between them. The CDR3 DNA is TGTGCCAGCAGCGTAGCCCCTTCGGGCGAGCAGTACTTC. Translated, it gives CASSVAPSGEQYF.

The gene calls are TRBV6-1 and TRBJ2-3; D not resolved. CDR3 length equals 11 residues. CDR1 MNHNS and CDR2 SASEGT come from the germline V gene. Deletions cut 8 bases from V and 5 bases from J, with 8 bases between. CDR3 sequence (DNA): TGTGCCAGCGGCCTGAAAGATACGCAGTATTTT. It yields the protein CASGLKDTQYF.

The chain joins TRBV2 to TRBJ2-7, with TRBD2 as a possible D gene (5 bases). CDR1 and CDR2 (germline): SNHLY, FYNNEI. The CDR3 is 13 amino acids. The V end was cut by 7 bases, the J end by 0 bases, with 10 bases between. The CDR3 DNA sequence: TGTGCCAGCAAAGAGCGGTTCTCCTACGAGCAGTACTTC. Protein product: CASKERFSYEQYF. The entire variable domain, with the rest obtained from reference TRBV2 and TRBJ2-7, is as follows: EPEVTQTPSHQVTQMGQEVILRCVPISNHLYFYWYRQILGQKVEFLVSFYNNEISEKSEIFDDQFSVERPDGSNFTLKIRSTKLEDSAMYFCASKERFSYEQYFGPGTRLTVT.

V and J are TRBV20-1 and TRBJ1-2, with a possible D match to TRBD1 (6 bases). Between the trimmed V and J ends, which lost 3 bases and 4 bases, there was a span of 18 bases. CDR1 DFQATT and CDR2 SNEGSKA come from the germline V gene (reference sequence). This CDR3 has 15 residues. CDR3 in DNA: TGCAGTGCTAGTAAAGGGGGAGCTTTGGGCTATGGCTACACCTTC. Translating gives CSASKGGALGYGYTF.

There are a few counts of this clonotype. The germline gene is not matched at one end of the junction; a read error may be the cause. V usage is TRBV7-8 and J usage is TRBJ2-5; 7 nucleotides agree with TRBD2. Germline V gene lookup returns CDR1 SGHVS and CDR2 FQNEAQ. This CDR3 is 18 amino acids long. The CDR3 nucleotides are TGTGCCAGCAGCTTTTTATCTACCGCTAGCGGCCCCCTCTCAGGCTTCCACTTC. Protein sequence: CASSFLSTASGPLSGFHF.